The rows below give T cell receptor beta chains drawn from one sample of a study of cytomegalovirus exposure and HLA in healthy donors. TCRdb keeps only in-frame clones here, not all; method: immunoSEQ multiplex PCR. Counted here are nearly 200,000 clones, 75% to 85% occurring once; the ten biggest clones make up under 15%. Material: PBMCs. Source of these receptors: a woman between 25 and 40 years old in good health and CMV-seropositive. Each CDR3 is given with its conserved first and last residue. The D gene is left open where the match is weak. Clone size is stated in some rows and not others, as once, few, many or a class when expanded.

d_gene	j_gene	v_gene	len	abundance	CDR3aa	CDR3nt
-	TRBJ2-7	TRBV7-9	13	-	CASSVTDSYEQYF	TGTGCCAGCAGCGTGACAGATTCCTACGAGCAGTACTTC
-	TRBJ1-2	TRBV5-1	13	-	CASSLRTGDGYTF	TGCGCCAGCAGCTTGCGTACAGGCGATGGCTACACCTTC
-	TRBJ2-7	TRBV27	13	-	CASSLGGSYEQYF	TGTGCCAGCAGTTTGGGGGGCTCCTACGAGCAGTACTTC
-	TRBJ2-7	TRBV5-4	14	-	CASSLQGGPYEQYF	TGTGCCAGCAGCCTACAAGGAGGTCCCTACGAGCAGTACTTC
-	TRBJ2-1	TRBV6-5	14	few	CASRDSESVSEQFF	TGTGCCAGCAGGGACTCCGAATCGGTGAGTGAGCAGTTCTTC
TRBD1	TRBJ1-1	TRBV29-1	13	few	CSVGTGMNTEAFF	TGCAGCGTAGGGACAGGAATGAACACTGAAGCTTTCTTT
-	TRBJ2-1	TRBV6-1	16	-	CASSAARLSSYNEQFF	TGTGCCAGCAGTGCGGCGAGACTCAGCTCCTACAATGAGCAGTTCTTC
TRBD2	TRBJ2-7	TRBV5-1	16	-	CASSLSTSGGFYEQYF	TGCGCCAGCAGCCTGTCTACTAGCGGAGGGTTCTACGAGCAGTACTTC
-	TRBJ2-7	TRBV28	14	-	CASGTTGLTYEQYF	TGTGCCAGCGGGACCACAGGGTTAACCTACGAGCAGTACTTC
TRBD1	TRBJ2-7	TRBV6-5	14	-	CASSSQGFSYEQYF	TGTGCCAGCAGTTCACAGGGGTTCTCCTACGAGCAGTACTTC
-	TRBJ2-2	TRBV4-1	17	-	CASSQDRGGMNTGELFF	TGCGCCAGCAGCCAAGATCGAGGAGGGATGAACACCGGGGAGCTGTTTTTT
-	TRBJ1-3	TRBV6-1	14	-	CASSRPGSGNTIYF	TGTGCCAGCAGCCGACCGGGGTCTGGAAACACCATATATTTT